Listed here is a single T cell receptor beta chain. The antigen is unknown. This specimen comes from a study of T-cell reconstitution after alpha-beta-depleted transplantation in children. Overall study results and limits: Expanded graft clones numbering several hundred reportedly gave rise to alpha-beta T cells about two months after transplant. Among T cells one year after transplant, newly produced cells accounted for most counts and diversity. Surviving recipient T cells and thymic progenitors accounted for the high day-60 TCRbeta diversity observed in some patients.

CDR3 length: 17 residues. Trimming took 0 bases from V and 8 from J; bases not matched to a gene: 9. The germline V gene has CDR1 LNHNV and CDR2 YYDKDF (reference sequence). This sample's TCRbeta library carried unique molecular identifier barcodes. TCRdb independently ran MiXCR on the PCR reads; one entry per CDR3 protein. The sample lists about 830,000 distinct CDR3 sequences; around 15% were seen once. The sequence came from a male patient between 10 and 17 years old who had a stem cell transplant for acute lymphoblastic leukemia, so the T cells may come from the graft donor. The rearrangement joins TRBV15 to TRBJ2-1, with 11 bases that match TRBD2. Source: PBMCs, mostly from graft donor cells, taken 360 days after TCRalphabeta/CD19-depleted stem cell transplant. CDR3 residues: CATSRDLSGRVLDEQFF. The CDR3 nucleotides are TGTGCCACCAGCAGAGATCTTAGCGGGAGGGTTTTGGATGAGCAGTTCTTC.